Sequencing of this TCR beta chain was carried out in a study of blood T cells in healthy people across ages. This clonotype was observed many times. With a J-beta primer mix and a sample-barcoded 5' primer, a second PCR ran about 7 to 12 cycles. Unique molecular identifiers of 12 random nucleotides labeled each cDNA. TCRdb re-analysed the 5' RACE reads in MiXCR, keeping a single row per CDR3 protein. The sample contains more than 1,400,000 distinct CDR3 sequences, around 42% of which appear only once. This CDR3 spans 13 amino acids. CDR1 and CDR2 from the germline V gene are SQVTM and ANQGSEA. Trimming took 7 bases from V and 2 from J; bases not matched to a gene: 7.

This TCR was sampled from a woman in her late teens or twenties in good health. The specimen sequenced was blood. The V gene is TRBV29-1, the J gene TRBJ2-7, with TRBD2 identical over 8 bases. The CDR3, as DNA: TGCAGCGGCCGCACTAGCGGAGCCTACGAGCAGTACTTC. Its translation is CSGRTSGAYEQYF.